This TCR beta chain emerged from a study of identical twins. Study-wide findings and caveats: Whereas memory repertoires showed no such difference, abundant cord blood beta clonotypes carried fewer insertions.

CDR3 length equals 14 residues. Looked up from germline, CDR1 is SGHTA and CDR2 is FQGNSA. With V trimmed by 3 bases and J by 9 bases, 4 bases remained unmatched. Template switching supplied a universal primer site; unique molecular identifiers were carried on the cDNA. From the 5' RACE reads, TCRdb called clonotypes with MiXCR, one entry per CDR3 protein. The sample comprises approximately 620,000 distinct CDR3 sequences, 8.6% of which are singletons, and 0.98% rests with the top ten. All donors comprised healthy Caucasians. As concerns this clonotype: Its target is unknown.

The sample was also linked to a second study, of yellow fever vaccine responses in identical twins.

The clonotype comes from a woman aged 18-35 years in good health. The V and J genes are TRBV7-2 and TRBJ2-7, with 14 bases that match TRBD2. The specimen sequenced was PBMCs. CDR3 nucleotide sequence: TGTGCCAGCAGCTTGGGACTAGCGGGAGTTGGGCAGTACTTC. Its translation: CASSLGLAGVGQYF.